The rows below give T cell receptor beta chains drawn from one sample of a study of shared clonotypes between healthy human individuals. Assay: immunoSEQ multiplex PCR; the TCRdb copy retains only in-frame clones and omits some. This repertoire shows about 2 million clones, 95% found once; its top ten account for approximately 0.13%. The sequenced material came from naive CD4+ T cells sorted from blood. These receptors all stem from a man aged 18 to 30 in good health. The CDR3 runs from the conserved cysteine through the conserved F or W. A D gene is named only where the DNA matches it firmly. Not every row has a clone size; where given, it reads once, few, many or a size class.

J: TRBJ1-4; size: -; V: TRBV28; D: -; DNA: TGTGCCAGCACGCCGGGGCGGTGGGGGCGCGGGGAAAAACTGTTTTTT; CDR3: CASTPGRWGRGEKLFF
J: TRBJ2-7; size: few; V: TRBV7-2; D: -; DNA: TGTGCCAGCAGCAATGATTACGAGCAGTACTTC; CDR3: CASSNDYEQYF
J: TRBJ2-2; size: -; V: TRBV19; D: TRBD2; DNA: TGTGCCAGTAGTATAGGGCCGACTAGCGGGAACACCGGGGAGCTGTTTTTT; CDR3: CASSIGPTSGNTGELFF
J: TRBJ1-2; size: -; V: TRBV6-5; D: -; DNA: TGTGCCAGCAGTTACTCGGACTATGGCTACACCTTC; CDR3: CASSYSDYGYTF
J: TRBJ1-3; size: once; V: TRBV2; D: -; DNA: TGTGCCAGCAGTGACGCATTCGACTCTGGAAACACCATATATTTT; CDR3: CASSDAFDSGNTIYF
J: TRBJ2-5; size: -; V: TRBV7-8; D: -; DNA: TGTGCCAGCAGCTTTATGAAGCCCACTCAAGAGACCCAGTACTTC; CDR3: CASSFMKPTQETQYF
J: TRBJ1-1; size: -; V: TRBV30; D: -; DNA: TGTGCCTGGACCAAAGAAAGGGCTTTTGGCGCCTTTCGTGACGCTGAAGCTTTCTTT; CDR3: CAWTKERAFGAFRDAEAFF
J: TRBJ2-1; size: -; V: TRBV9; D: TRBD2; DNA: TGTGCCAGCAGCGTCACTAGCGGGGTCTACAATGAGCAGTTCTTC; CDR3: CASSVTSGVYNEQFF
J: TRBJ1-6; size: -; V: TRBV19; D: -; DNA: TGTGCCAGTAGTACCGCCGAGGGGGTAAGAAATTCACCCCTCCACTTT; CDR3: CASSTAEGVRNSPLHF
J: TRBJ1-3; size: -; V: TRBV6-5; D: -; DNA: TGTGCCAGCAGTTACTCGATACACGCTACGAGAAACACCATATATTTT; CDR3: CASSYSIHATRNTIYF
J: TRBJ2-3; size: -; V: TRBV9; D: TRBD2; DNA: TGTGCCAGCAGCCCCGGACTAGCGGGAGTCACAGATACGCAGTATTTT; CDR3: CASSPGLAGVTDTQYF
J: TRBJ2-7; size: once; V: TRBV2; D: -; DNA: TGTGCCAGCAAACTGCCTCTCGGCGAGCAGTACTTC; CDR3: CASKLPLGEQYF
J: TRBJ1-1; size: -; V: TRBV18; D: -; DNA: TGTGCCAGCTCACCATTGGCAGAGCCCGGGAGGGCTGAAGCTTTCTTT; CDR3: CASSPLAEPGRAEAFF
J: TRBJ1-3; size: -; V: TRBV6-1; D: TRBD1; DNA: TGTGCCAGCGTGGACAGGGTAGGAGTTGGAAACACCATATATTTT; CDR3: CASVDRVGVGNTIYF
J: TRBJ2-1; size: -; V: TRBV2; D: TRBD2; DNA: TGTGCCAGCAGGGGCCGGGGGGGCTTCAATGAGCAGTTCTTC; CDR3: CASRGRGGFNEQFF
J: TRBJ2-3; size: -; V: TRBV10-3; D: -; DNA: TGTGCCATCAGTGAGTCTCACGGTCGGGATACGCAGTATTTT; CDR3: CAISESHGRDTQYF
J: TRBJ2-7; size: once; V: TRBV5-6; D: -; DNA: TGTGCCAGCAGCTTGGGGACAAGGGACTACGAGCAGTACTTC; CDR3: CASSLGTRDYEQYF
J: TRBJ2-5; size: -; V: TRBV10-3; D: TRBD1; DNA: TGTGCCATCAGCCTGACAGGGGTCCAAGAGACCCAGTACTTC; CDR3: CAISLTGVQETQYF
J: TRBJ1-3; size: -; V: TRBV25-1; D: -; DNA: TGTGCCAGCAGTGGAAATAATCCTGGAAACACCATATATTTT; CDR3: CASSGNNPGNTIYF
J: TRBJ1-2; size: -; V: TRBV14; D: -; DNA: TGTGCCAGCAGCCTAGCTGGATGGGGCTACACCTTC; CDR3: CASSLAGWGYTF
J: TRBJ1-4; size: -; V: TRBV28; D: -; DNA: TGTGCCAGCAGTTTGGGGGGCTTTGAAAAACTGTTTTTT; CDR3: CASSLGGFEKLFF
J: TRBJ2-5; size: -; V: TRBV11-2; D: TRBD2; DNA: TGTGCCAGCAGCTTTTGGGGGGGAGAGACCCAGTACTTC; CDR3: CASSFWGGETQYF
J: TRBJ2-3; size: -; V: TRBV11-3; D: TRBD2; DNA: TGTGCCAGCAGCATCGGGACTAGCAGAAGCACAGATACGCAGTATTTT; CDR3: CASSIGTSRSTDTQYF
J: TRBJ1-6; size: -; V: TRBV10-2; D: -; DNA: TGCGCCAGCCGACAGGATAATTCACCCCTCCACTTT; CDR3: CASRQDNSPLHF
J: TRBJ1-3; size: -; V: TRBV30; D: -; DNA: TGTGCCTGGAGTGGGCCAGGGAGTTTCTCTGGAAACACCATATATTTT; CDR3: CAWSGPGSFSGNTIYF
J: TRBJ2-7; size: once; V: TRBV11-2; D: -; DNA: TGTGCCAGCAGCTTAGATCTTCTCTCCTACGAGCAGTACTTC; CDR3: CASSLDLLSYEQYF
J: TRBJ2-7; size: -; V: TRBV10-3; D: TRBD1; DNA: TGTGCCATCAGTGAGTCAAGGACAGGGAGCTCCTACGAGCAGTACTTC; CDR3: CAISESRTGSSYEQYF
J: TRBJ1-5; size: -; V: TRBV4-1; D: -; DNA: TGCGCCAGCAGCCAAGATGAGAGAATTCAGCCCCAGCATTTT; CDR3: CASSQDERIQPQHF
J: TRBJ1-4; size: -; V: TRBV5-6; D: -; DNA: TGTGCCAGCAGCTCCGGGACCAGAGCAAATGAAAAACTGTTTTTT; CDR3: CASSSGTRANEKLFF
J: TRBJ2-5; size: -; V: TRBV2; D: -; DNA: TGTGCCAGCAGCTTCCAACAGGGCTCCCTGGAGACCCAGTACTTC; CDR3: CASSFQQGSLETQYF
J: TRBJ2-7; size: -; V: TRBV18; D: TRBD1; DNA: TGTGCCAGCTCGCCGGGACAGGGGGCCGCGAGCTCCTACGAGCAGTACTTC; CDR3: CASSPGQGAASSYEQYF
J: TRBJ1-2; size: -; V: TRBV6-1; D: -; DNA: TGTGCCAGCATCCGCGACAGAGTCTATGGCTACACCTTC; CDR3: CASIRDRVYGYTF
J: TRBJ1-1; size: -; V: TRBV21-1; D: -; DNA: TGTGCCAGCAGCCCGCGACAGGGTAACATGAACACTGAAGCTTTCTTT; CDR3: CASSPRQGNMNTEAFF
J: TRBJ2-1; size: -; V: TRBV30; D: -; DNA: TGTGCCTGGAGTCCCAGTGGACGGGAGCAGTTCTTC; CDR3: CAWSPSGREQFF
J: TRBJ2-3; size: -; V: TRBV10-3; D: TRBD2; DNA: TGTGCCACCTTAGCGGGTGAGAACACAGATACGCAGTATTTT; CDR3: CATLAGENTDTQYF
J: TRBJ2-3; size: -; V: TRBV13; D: TRBD2; DNA: TGTGCCAGCAGCTTAGGCCTGGCGGGGGGAAGCACAGATACGCAGTATTTT; CDR3: CASSLGLAGGSTDTQYF
J: TRBJ2-1; size: -; V: TRBV10-3; D: TRBD1; DNA: TGTGCCATCAGTGAAAGACAGGGAGCTGAGCAGTTCTTC; CDR3: CAISERQGAEQFF
J: TRBJ2-2; size: -; V: TRBV7-9; D: TRBD1; DNA: TGTGCCAGCAGCTCTCTCAGACGGACAGGGGAGGGATACACCGGGGAGCTGTTTTTT; CDR3: CASSSLRRTGEGYTGELFF
J: TRBJ2-3; size: -; V: TRBV7-9; D: -; DNA: TGTGCCAGCAGCCCAGGGAACACAGATACGCAGTATTTT; CDR3: CASSPGNTDTQYF
J: TRBJ1-5; size: -; V: TRBV4-1; D: -; DNA: TGCGCCAGCAGCCACGAGGACAAGGGCCAGCCCCAGCATTTT; CDR3: CASSHEDKGQPQHF
J: TRBJ2-5; size: -; V: TRBV7-2; D: -; DNA: TGTGCCAGCAGCCGAGCGGACGTTCAAGAGACCCAGTACTTC; CDR3: CASSRADVQETQYF
J: TRBJ2-7; size: -; V: TRBV27; D: TRBD2; DNA: TGTGCCAGCAGTTTATCCCCGGGACTAGGGCCCTTGGAGCAGTACTTC; CDR3: CASSLSPGLGPLEQYF
J: TRBJ2-5; size: -; V: TRBV5-4; D: -; DNA: TGTGCCAGCAGCTCCAGGGGTGGAGAGACCCAGTACTTC; CDR3: CASSSRGGETQYF
J: TRBJ2-4; size: -; V: TRBV10-2; D: -; DNA: TGCGCCAGCAGTGAGGGTTTGGGCATTCAGTACTTC; CDR3: CASSEGLGIQYF
J: TRBJ1-6; size: -; V: TRBV7-2; D: TRBD1; DNA: TGTGCCAGCAGCTACAGGGGTTCTGAGAATTCACCCCTCCACTTT; CDR3: CASSYRGSENSPLHF
J: TRBJ2-7; size: -; V: TRBV15; D: -; DNA: TGTGCCACCAGCAGAGGGACAGCAACTTATTACGAGCAGTACTTC; CDR3: CATSRGTATYYEQYF
J: TRBJ2-3; size: -; V: TRBV5-4; D: TRBD2; DNA: TGTGCCAGCAGCGTAGGGACTAGCGGGACTGTCACAGATACGCAGTATTTT; CDR3: CASSVGTSGTVTDTQYF
J: TRBJ2-1; size: -; V: TRBV7-9; D: -; DNA: TGTGCCAGCAGCGAAGCGGGCAGGGGAGGAGAGCAGTTCTTC; CDR3: CASSEAGRGGEQFF
J: TRBJ2-3; size: -; V: TRBV5-1; D: TRBD2; DNA: TGCGCCAGCAGCCCGGGACTAGCGGGACGAGATACGCAGTATTTT; CDR3: CASSPGLAGRDTQYF
J: TRBJ1-5; size: -; V: TRBV7-8; D: -; DNA: TGTGCCAGCAGCTTAGCAGGACAGTATCAGCCCCAGCATTTT; CDR3: CASSLAGQYQPQHF
J: TRBJ2-7; size: -; V: TRBV10-1; D: -; DNA: TGCGCCAACTGGACGCCGTCCTACGAGCAGTACTTC; CDR3: CANWTPSYEQYF
J: TRBJ2-7; size: -; V: TRBV7-2; D: TRBD2; DNA: TGTGCCAGCAGCCCACTAGCGGGAGGGGCCCACGAGCAGTACTTC; CDR3: CASSPLAGGAHEQYF
J: TRBJ2-5; size: -; V: TRBV7-2; D: TRBD2; DNA: TGTGCCAGCGCGGGAGGGTCCCAAGAGACCCAGTACTTC; CDR3: CASAGGSQETQYF
J: TRBJ2-1; size: -; V: TRBV7-9; D: TRBD1; DNA: TGTGCCAGCAGCCTCGACGGGACAGGAGGCAATGAGCAGTTCTTC; CDR3: CASSLDGTGGNEQFF
J: TRBJ2-2; size: -; V: TRBV19; D: TRBD2; DNA: TGTGCCAGTACCGGACTAGCGGGAAACACCGGGGAGCTGTTTTTT; CDR3: CASTGLAGNTGELFF